The 29 T cell receptor beta chains below all came from one sample that was sequenced in a study of glioma-infiltrating T cells. Using RNA template, CDR3s of TCR alpha and beta were amplified with iRepertoire arm-PCR. TCRdb analysed the multiplex PCR reads with MiXCR anew, one entry per CDR3 protein. The sample lists some 150,000 distinct CDR3 sequences, 39% occurring once. Material: glioma tissue, nonneoplastic brain tissue, or PBMCs (not recorded which). The receptors come from a human donor with low-grade glioma or glioblastoma, undergoing nonglioma brain surgery, or in good health (not recorded which).

The V call is TRBV7-9, the J call TRBJ2-1, with 8 bases that match TRBD1. The assigned J gene may be wrong: the sequence end matches TRBJ2-7 better. Germline-derived CDR1 and CDR2 are SEHNR and FQNEAQ (reference sequence). This CDR3 region has 13 residues. In nucleotides, the CDR3 is TGTGCCAGCAGCTTGGACAGGGCTTCGGAGCAGTACTTC. This encodes CASSLDRASEQYF.

This clonotype was found many times. In nucleotides, the CDR3 is TGTGCCAGCAGTTTCTCGAATCAGCCCCAGCATTTT. The encoded protein is CASSFSNQPQHF. V and J are TRBV27 and TRBJ1-5; D is unclear. The CDR3 covers 12 residues. V lost 3 bases and J 4 bases, leaving 4 bases between the germline ends. Germline V gene lookup returns CDR1 MNHEY and CDR2 SMNVEV (reference sequence).

This clonotype has more than one count but fewer than ten. The chain carries TRBV18 and TRBJ1-2, with 7 bases aligning to TRBD1. The V gene end was trimmed by 6 bases and the J gene end by 2 bases; junction bases not matched to a gene: 6. Germline CDR1 and CDR2: KGHSH and LQKENI. The CDR3 contains 14 residues. The CDR3 DNA is TGTGCCAGCTCTCGACGGGACAGAAACTATGGCTACACCTTC. Its translation: CASSRRDRNYGYTF.

The chain uses TRBV6-1 and TRBJ2-3; 8 bases are shared with TRBD2. Looked up from germline, CDR1 is MNHNS and CDR2 is SASEGT. V trimming: 8 bases; J trimming: 6 bases; junction bases outside the gene matches: 4. This CDR3 region has 12 residues. CDR3 loop: CASVGGGDTQYF. DNA of the CDR3: TGTGCCAGCGTGGGCGGGGGGGATACGCAGTATTTT.

This chain links TRBV4-3 with TRBJ2-7; possible D gene TRBD2, 5 bases. Germline CDR1 and CDR2: LGHNA and YSLEER. Between the trimmed V and J ends, which lost 1 base and 2 bases, there was a span of 12 bases. This CDR3 is 15 amino acids long. This CDR3 reads CASSQVVAPTYEQYF. The CDR3 coding sequence is TGCGCCAGCAGCCAAGTGGTAGCGCCGACCTACGAGCAGTACTTC.

This clonotype was seen a few times. The chain is built from TRBV4-1 and TRBJ2-5; perhaps TRBD1 as D (5 bases). The CDR3 sequence is 14 residues long. Germline V lookup: CDR1 MGHRA, CDR2 YSYEKL. The V end lost 1 base, the J end lost 2 bases, and 8 bases lay between the germline ends. The CDR3 reads CASSQVGQQETQYF. The CDR3 DNA reads TGCGCCAGCAGCCAAGTGGGGCAACAAGAGACCCAGTACTTC.

This clonotype has just a few counts. The chain recombines TRBV7-9 with TRBJ2-5; a weak D match, TRBD2 (5 bases). The CDR3 consists of 13 residues. Trimming took 2 bases from V and 3 from J, leaving 7 bases between them. Per the germline V gene, CDR1 is SEHNR and CDR2 is FQNEAQ (reference sequence). This chain's CDR3 is CASSLMREETQYF. CDR3 in DNA: TGTGCCAGCAGCTTAATGAGGGAAGAGACCCAGTACTTC.

This clonotype was detected only a few times. The gene calls are TRBV2 and TRBJ1-1; D uncertain. Per the germline V gene, CDR1 is SNHLY and CDR2 is FYNNEI. This CDR3 is built from 15 residues. V was shortened by 4 bases and J by 0 bases, with 12 bases between the two germline ends. The CDR3 bases are TGTGCCAGCAGTGCAGAAACAGCGGTGAACACTGAAGCTTTCTTT. Its protein product is CASSAETAVNTEAFF.

This clonotype was seen a handful of times. The CDR3 sequence: CASSPRSIEGEQYF. In nucleotides, the CDR3 is TGTGCCAGCTCACCGAGATCCATCGAGGGCGAGCAGTACTTC. V usage is TRBV18 and J usage is TRBJ2-7, with D possibly being TRBD2 (5 bases). The CDR3 runs to 14 residues. Germline values: CDR1 KGHSH, CDR2 LQKENI. V lost 3 bases to trimming and J lost 6 bases, with 15 bases between them.

The CDR3 nucleotides are TGTGCCAGCAGCCCCACGGACAGGAGGAATAAGCCCCAGCATTTT. Protein sequence: CASSPTDRRNKPQHF. The chain joins TRBV10-3 to TRBJ1-5, with 7 bases that match TRBD1. Germline CDR1 ENHRY, CDR2 SYGVKD. This CDR3 spans 15 amino acids. The V segment lost 10 bases and the J segment 8 bases; nucleotides outside the gene matches: 17.

This chain joins TRBV2 and TRBJ2-1, with 10 bases that match TRBD2. Germline trimming cut 6 bases from V and 8 bases from J; bases unmatched to any gene: 10. This CDR3 is 15 amino acids long. CDR1 SNHLY and CDR2 FYNNEI come from the germline V gene. The CDR3 DNA reads TGTGCCAGCAGACCCATTAGCGGGAGGATAGATGAGCAGTTCTTC. Protein product: CASRPISGRIDEQFF.

CDR3 residues: CASSQGPLGWETQYF. CDR3 nucleotide sequence: TGTGCCAGCAGCCAAGGACCCCTAGGATGGGAGACCCAGTACTTC. V usage is TRBV4-2 and J usage is TRBJ2-5; D not certain. This CDR3 region has 15 residues. Germline CDR1 reads LGHNA; CDR2 reads YNFKEQ. Trimming took off 1 base at V and 5 bases at J, with 14 bases between the two ends.

This clonotype was found a few times. CDR3 DNA: TGTGCCAGCAGCCCGCGGGCAACTGGAAACACCATATATTTT. It encodes CASSPRATGNTIYF. This rearrangement joins TRBV7-8 to TRBJ1-3; D uncertain. The CDR3 contains 14 residues. Trimming removed 5 bases from V and 2 bases from J, with 10 bases in between. Germline V CDR1 and CDR2: SGHVS, FQNEAQ.

Of note for this clonotype: Mismatch with germline at one junction end may stem from a read error. J is TRBJ2-7 and V is TRBV28; D is uncertain. The germline CDR1 and CDR2 sequences are MDHEN and SYDVKM. This CDR3 is built from 13 residues. CDR3 amino acids: CASSALTPGEKHF. DNA of the CDR3: TGTGCCAGCAGTGCTCTAACCCCCGGCGAGAAGCACTTC.

This sequence joins TRBV6-1 and TRBJ2-3; D is uncertain. CDR1 is MNHNS and CDR2 is SASEGT in the germline V gene. There are 13 residues in the CDR3. V lost 7 bases and J 1 base, leaving 9 bases between the germline ends. CDR3 in DNA: TGTGCCAGCATACCAGCCGGCACAGATACGCAGTATTTT. The encoded protein is CASIPAGTDTQYF.

This chain joins TRBV4-3 and TRBJ2-2; D is undetermined. V was cut by 0 bases and J by 6 bases, with 11 bases left in between. The CDR3 loop spans 15 amino acids. CDR1 LGHNA and CDR2 YSLEER come from the germline V gene. This chain's CDR3 is CASSQDGLRSGELFF. The DNA for the CDR3 is TGCGCCAGCAGCCAAGATGGTCTAAGGTCCGGGGAGCTGTTTTTT.

The chain links TRBV24-1 to TRBJ2-3; no clear D. Germline V gives CDR1 KGHDR, CDR2 SFDVKD. Trimming took off 7 bases at V and 6 bases at J, with 7 bases between the two ends. The CDR3 is made up of 11 amino acids. DNA of the CDR3: TGTGCCACCAGCATAGCCGATACGCAGTATTTT. Translating gives CATSIADTQYF.

V usage is TRBV2 and J usage is TRBJ1-5; D might be TRBD1 (5 bases). The V gene's germline CDR1 is SNHLY and CDR2 FYNNEI. V was trimmed by 2 bases and J by 6 bases, leaving 11 bases between them. The CDR3 contains 14 residues. CDR3 nucleotides: TGTGCCAGCAGTGAACTAGGGACGGGTCAGCCCCAGCATTTT. Its protein is CASSELGTGQPQHF.

This clonotype was detected a few times. V and J are TRBV28 and TRBJ2-2; no clear D. The V gene's germline CDR1 is MDHEN and CDR2 SYDVKM. The CDR3 spans 14 residues. Trimming removed 5 bases from V and 0 bases from J, with 7 bases in between. This CDR3 reads CASSPPPNTGELFF. DNA for the CDR3: TGTGCCAGCAGTCCCCCTCCGAACACCGGGGAGCTGTTTTTT. Supplemented by reference TRBV28 and TRBJ2-2, the full variable domain reads DVKVTQSSRYLVKRTGEKVFLECVQDMDHENMFWYRQDPGLGLRLIYFSYDVKMKEKGDIPEGYSVSREKKERFSLILESASTNQTSMYLCASSPPPNTGELFFGEGSRLTVL.

This clonotype was recorded a few times. The chain combines TRBV6-5 with TRBJ2-7; 11 nucleotides match TRBD1. V shed 2 bases and J 2 bases; nucleotides not matched to a gene: 2. This CDR3 is 15 amino acids long. Germline assignment: CDR1 MNHEY and CDR2 SVGAGI. This CDR3 is CASSYGTGGTYEQYF. The CDR3 region has the DNA TGTGCCAGCAGTTACGGGACAGGGGGGACCTACGAGCAGTACTTC.

This clonotype was recorded a few times. The chain employs TRBV6-1 and TRBJ2-7; D perhaps matches TRBD1 (6 bases). CDR3 length: 15 amino acids. Germline values: CDR1 MNHNS, CDR2 SASEGT. Trimming removed 5 bases at V and 2 bases at J, with 16 bases between. The CDR3, as DNA: TGTGCCAGCAGTTGGGGAGACAGGACAACCTACGAGCAGTACTTC. It translates to CASSWGDRTTYEQYF.

A single count supports this clonotype. One end of the junction varies from germline; a read error may be responsible. The chain links TRBV20-1 to TRBJ1-5; D is unclear. Germline V gene sequence: CDR1 DFQATT, CDR2 SNEGSKA (reference sequence). The CDR3 is made up of 13 amino acids. The CDR3: CSARGGFFQPQRF. As DNA, the CDR3 is TGCAGTGCTAGAGGGGGTTTCTTTCAGCCCCAGCGTTTT.

Worth noting for this clonotype: A read error is possible here, since a much larger clone lies one base away. In this CDR3 the conserved last residue, phenylalanine or tryptophan, is missing, so a read error is likely. V and J are TRBV7-2 and TRBJ2-5; the D is unclear. Per germline, CDR1 SGHTA and CDR2 FQGNSA. V shed 5 bases and J shed 2 bases, with 12 bases lying between them. CDR3 size: 14 residues. CDR3 sequence: CASSLSGTQETQYL. CDR3 bases: TGTGCCAGCAGCCTATCTGGTACACAAGAGACCCAGTACTTA.

As to this clonotype: This may be a read error, as it is one base from a much larger clone. The V gene is TRBV6-6, the J gene TRBJ2-7; 7 positions agree with TRBD2. Trimming at V came to 5 bases and at J to 2 bases, leaving 9 bases not matched to a gene. Germline-derived CDR1 and CDR2 are MNHNY and SVGAGI (reference sequence). This CDR3 is built from 15 residues. This chain's CDR3 is CASSVAGRGAYEQYF. The CDR3 DNA reads as TGTGCCAGCAGTGTTGCAGGACGGGGGGCCTACGAGCAGTACTTC.

A few counts support this clonotype. V and J are TRBV2 and TRBJ1-5, with unresolved D. This CDR3 spans 15 amino acids. Germline lookup yields CDR1 SNHLY and CDR2 FYNNEI. V was shortened by 2 bases and J by 0 bases, with 8 bases between the two germline ends. CDR3 residues: CASSEYRSSNQPQHF. Written as DNA, the CDR3 is TGTGCCAGCAGTGAATATCGGAGTAGCAATCAGCCCCAGCATTTT.

The chain recombines TRBV27 with TRBJ1-6; TRBD1 aligns across 8 bases. Germline V gives CDR1 MNHEY, CDR2 SMNVEV (reference sequence). The junction had 14 bases not matched to a gene; V was cut back by 6 bases and J by 10 bases. The CDR3 totals 16 residues. CDR3 DNA sequence: TGTGCCAGCAGGACCCGCCTGGGACAGGATTTATCACCCCTCCACTTT. It is translated as CASRTRLGQDLSPLHF.

The V call is TRBV28, the J call TRBJ1-5; 7 nucleotides line up with TRBD1. This CDR3 region has 15 residues. V gave up 6 bases and J gave up 3 bases; unmatched junction bases: 8. Per germline, CDR1 MDHEN and CDR2 SYDVKM. The CDR3 loop reads CASRTGTDFNQPQHF. The CDR3 DNA reads as TGTGCCAGCAGGACCGGGACAGACTTCAATCAGCCCCAGCATTTT.

There are a few counts of this clonotype. The chain has TRBV27 and TRBJ2-1, with 12 bases lining up with TRBD2. Germline V gene data show CDR1 as MNHEY and CDR2 as SMNVEV (reference sequence). The CDR3 covers 17 residues. The V segment lost 5 bases and the J segment 7 bases; nucleotides outside the gene matches: 12. The CDR3 sequence is CASSMTLAGGPSNEQFF. The CDR3 region has the DNA TGTGCCAGCAGTATGACCCTAGCGGGAGGGCCCTCGAATGAGCAGTTCTTC.

This clonotype was detected a few times. The chain uses TRBV20-1 and TRBJ2-1; 12 bases agree with TRBD2. Germline CDR1 DFQATT, CDR2 SNEGSKA (reference sequence). The J segment lost 1 base and the V segment lost 3 bases, leaving 10 bases of the junction unmatched. The CDR3 totals 18 residues. In DNA, the CDR3 is TGCAGTGCTAGTAGGCCGACTAGCGGGAGTTGGTCCTACAATGAGCAGTTCTTC. Translation: CSASRPTSGSWSYNEQFF.